This T cell receptor beta chain stems from a study of blood T cell repertoires in COVID-19. Overall study: COVID-19 samples collected from the United States, Italy and Spain covered acute and convalescent phases. PBMCs, B-cell-depleted T cells, or T cells provided the cDNA or gDNA that made up the material.

Sequenced by immunoSEQ multiplex PCR; TCRdb stores in-frame clones only, minus some. In the table there are some 250,000 clones, around nine tenths of which are singletons. This CDR3 is built from 16 residues. V lost 0 bases and J 0 bases, leaving 11 bases between the germline ends. Germline loops: CDR1 SGHAT, CDR2 FQNNGV. This chain links TRBV11-2 with TRBJ1-1; no clear D gene. Sequencing input: peripheral blood. This receptor was obtained from a woman in her seventies with active or convalescent COVID-19. The CDR3 DNA is TGTGCCAGCAGCTTAGAAAGCTGGGCTGTGAACACTGAAGCTTTCTTT. Translating it yields CASSLESWAVNTEAFF.